What follows describes a single T cell receptor beta chain. The CDR3 runs 14 residues. Germline V gene lookup returns CDR1 SNHLY and CDR2 FYNNEI. The V gene lost 7 bases and the J gene lost 2 bases, with 13 bases spanning the gap. 13 Jbeta primers and 60 Vbeta primers were used for the PCR. Data came from immunoSEQ multiplex PCR; TCRdb stores just in-frame clones and leaves some out. The table lists around 140,000 clones, approximately 9% of them singletons. These data originate in a study of cytomegalovirus exposure and HLA in healthy donors. Overall study: Genotyping of roughly 400 donors showed that 80% to 90% belonged to the Caucasian-associated ancestry cluster.

The specimen was PBMCs. The V call is TRBV2, the J call TRBJ2-3; D may be TRBD1 (6 bases). The receptor was derived from a woman aged 35 to 49 in good health and CMV-seropositive. The CDR3 loop reads CASKDSVVTDTQYF. In DNA form, the CDR3 reads TGTGCCAGCAAGGACAGCGTCGTCACAGATACGCAGTATTTT. Using reference TRBV2 and TRBJ2-3 for the parts outside the CDR3, the full variable domain is EPEVTQTPSHQVTQMGQEVILRCVPISNHLYFYWYRQILGQKVEFLVSFYNNEISEKSEIFDDQFSVERPDGSNFTLKIRSTKLEDSAMYFCASKDSVVTDTQYFGPGTRLTVL.